This TCR beta chain was found in a study of blood T cell repertoires in COVID-19. Background on the study: Material from acute and convalescent COVID-19 was sourced from the United States, Italy and Spain. PBMCs, B-cell-depleted T cells, or T cells provided the cDNA or gDNA that made up the material.

Per the study methods: Reference gene primer amplification yielded estimated nucleated cell counts. Only in-frame clones appear in the TCRdb table, and some are missing; sequencing was by immunoSEQ multiplex PCR. V, J and clone size are taken as reported in that table, and D and trimming were inferred from the DNA itself. The repertoire holds 95,000 to 150,000 clones, with around three quarters as singletons. V was pared by 5 bases and J by 5 bases, with 11 bases of the junction left unmatched. This CDR3 comprises 15 residues. Germline CDR1 SGHRS, CDR2 YFSETQ. This chain joins TRBV5-1 and TRBJ1-1; 8 bases are a match to TRBD1. The TCR sequence derives from a woman aged 80 or over with acute or convalescent COVID-19. Sequencing input: peripheral blood. CDR3: CASRSRGQEWTEAFF. CDR3 nucleotide sequence: TGCGCCAGCAGGAGCCGGGGACAGGAATGGACTGAAGCTTTCTTT.